This entry lists 21 T cell receptor beta chains sequenced from one sample in a study of cytomegalovirus exposure and HLA in healthy donors. PCR employed 60 Vbeta and 13 Jbeta primers. Profiling relied on immunoSEQ multiplex PCR, and the TCRdb table lists in-frame clones only, not all of them. The sample has about 33,000 clones, 45% to 55% seen once; the top ten hold 6.2%. Sequencing used PBMCs. These receptors were collected from a middle-aged woman in good health and CMV-seropositive.

This clone has more than one count but fewer than ten. The chain couples TRBV5-4 to TRBJ2-5; D is unresolved. The CDR3 contains 14 residues. V shed 0 bases and J shed 2 bases, with 8 bases lying between them. Germline CDR1 reads SGHNT; CDR2 reads YYREEE (reference sequence). Here the CDR3 reads CASSLAVSQETQYF. In DNA, the CDR3 is TGTGCCAGCAGCTTGGCCGTCAGTCAAGAGACCCAGTACTTC.

V gene TRBV7-9 combines with J gene TRBJ1-1; D is undetermined. This CDR3 comprises 14 residues. From germline, CDR1 is SEHNR and CDR2 FQNEAQ (reference sequence). Trimming left V 5 bases short and J 4 bases short, with 14 bases between. CDR3 amino acids: CASSQTVCGTEAFF. In DNA, the CDR3 is TGTGCCAGCAGCCAAACAGTATGTGGCACTGAAGCTTTCTTT.

This chain links TRBV19 with TRBJ1-1; the D gene is possibly TRBD1 (5 bases). This CDR3 contains 14 residues. Deletions cut 1 base from V and 6 bases from J, with 12 bases between. CDR1 and CDR2 (germline): LNHDA, SQIVND (reference sequence). The CDR3: CASSIGRGEAEAFF. CDR3 DNA sequence: TGTGCCAGTAGTATAGGGCGAGGGGAGGCTGAAGCTTTCTTT.

The chain employs TRBV2 and TRBJ2-3; D not resolved. Germline-derived CDR1 and CDR2 are SNHLY and FYNNEI. Trimming left V 1 base short and J 6 bases short, with 14 bases between. The length of the CDR3 is 15 residues. The CDR3 spells CASSEVAQATDTQYF. In DNA, the CDR3 is TGTGCCAGCAGTGAAGTCGCCCAAGCCACGGATACGCAGTATTTT.

This rearrangement joins TRBV4-3 to TRBJ2-1; D uncertain. Trimming stripped 0 bases from V and 8 bases from J, with 8 bases between. There are 13 residues in the CDR3. Germline lookup yields CDR1 LGHNA and CDR2 YSLEER. The DNA of the CDR3 is TGCGCCAGCAGCCAAGATCTATTCTATGAGCAGTTCTTC. This gives the protein CASSQDLFYEQFF.

A few counts support this clone. J is TRBJ1-3 and V is TRBV5-1; the match to TRBD1 covers 7 bases. The length of the CDR3 is 16 residues. CDR1 and CDR2 (germline): SGHRS, YFSETQ. V was clipped by 4 bases and J by 1 base; unmatched bases: 8. The DNA of the CDR3 is TGCGCCAGCAGCGCCTTTACAGGGGATTCTGGAAACACCATATATTTT. Its protein product is CASSAFTGDSGNTIYF.

The chain couples TRBV4-1 to TRBJ2-7, with 10 bases aligning to TRBD1. This CDR3 has 14 amino acids. The germline CDR1 and CDR2 sequences are MGHRA and YSYEKL. V gave up 3 bases and J gave up 4 bases; unmatched junction bases: 3. CDR3 sequence reads: CASSQGQGLYEQYF. The CDR3 DNA sequence: TGCGCCAGCAGCCAGGGACAGGGGCTGTACGAGCAGTACTTC.

The chain uses TRBV28 and TRBJ1-1; D might be TRBD1 (5 bases). The V gene's germline CDR1 is MDHEN and CDR2 SYDVKM. Trimming left V 5 bases short and J 9 bases short, with 16 bases between. The CDR3 spans 13 residues. CDR3 region: CASSRTGAGKAFF. For the CDR3, the DNA is TGTGCCAGCAGTCGAACCGGAGCAGGGAAAGCTTTCTTT.

This chain links TRBV5-1 with TRBJ2-5; 7 bases map to TRBD1. Germline V gives CDR1 SGHRS, CDR2 YFSETQ. CDR3 length: 15 amino acids. Germline trimming cut 2 bases from V and 1 base from J; bases unmatched to any gene: 5. The chain's CDR3 is CASSFSGGSQETQYF. The CDR3 coding sequence is TGCGCCAGCAGCTTTTCAGGGGGAAGCCAAGAGACCCAGTACTTC.

This chain connects TRBV18 to TRBJ2-5, with 8 bases matching TRBD1. Trimming cost V 3 bases and J 2 bases; bases outside gene matches: 5. CDR3 length: 15 residues. The germline V gene has CDR1 KGHSH and CDR2 LQKENI. This CDR3 is CASSPGQAHQETQYF. The DNA of the CDR3 is TGTGCCAGCTCACCGGGACAGGCCCATCAAGAGACCCAGTACTTC.

This sequence joins TRBV29-1 and TRBJ1-1; D is unclear. The CDR3 is 12 residues long. V was pared by 8 bases and J by 4 bases, with 14 bases between. From germline, CDR1 is SQVTM and CDR2 ANQGSEA. CDR3: CSTVGGITEAFF. Written as DNA, the CDR3 is TGCAGCACCGTCGGAGGGATCACTGAAGCTTTCTTT.

The chain employs TRBV7-8 and TRBJ2-5; 9 bases line up with TRBD2. With V trimmed by 7 bases and J by 0 bases, 6 bases remained unmatched. Looked up from germline, CDR1 is SGHVS and CDR2 is FQNEAQ. This CDR3 has 15 amino acids. CDR3 DNA: TGTGCCAGCACCCAAGCGGGGGGTCACCAAGAGACCCAGTACTTC. Amino acid sequence: CASTQAGGHQETQYF.

This clone has just one count. The chain carries TRBV2 and TRBJ2-3; 7 bases align to TRBD1. Germline assignment: CDR1 SNHLY and CDR2 FYNNEI. The CDR3 has 13 residues. Trimming took 9 bases from V and 4 from J; bases not matched to a gene: 7. CDR3 sequence (DNA): TGTGCCAGTCAGGGGGTGGGGGCAGATACGCAGTATTTT. Protein: CASQGVGADTQYF.

The V call is TRBV2, the J call TRBJ2-2; 8 positions match TRBD1. The CDR3 has 13 amino acids. V shed 6 bases and J 6 bases; nucleotides not matched to a gene: 3. Germline V gene lookup returns CDR1 SNHLY and CDR2 FYNNEI. The CDR3 loop is CASSTTGAGELFF. DNA for the CDR3: TGTGCCAGCAGCACGACAGGGGCCGGGGAGCTGTTTTTT. Together with reference TRBV2 and TRBJ2-2, the CDR3 gives the full variable domain: EPEVTQTPSHQVTQMGQEVILRCVPISNHLYFYWYRQILGQKVEFLVSFYNNEISEKSEIFDDQFSVERPDGSNFTLKIRSTKLEDSAMYFCASSTTGAGELFFGEGSRLTVL.

The V call is TRBV29-1, the J call TRBJ1-1, with 8 bases aligning to TRBD1. There are 12 residues in the CDR3. Germline CDR1 reads SQVTM; CDR2 reads ANQGSEA. V gave up 7 bases and J gave up 4 bases; unmatched junction bases: 5. This CDR3 reads CSAAGQGTEAFF. The CDR3 nucleotides are TGCAGCGCTGCTGGACAGGGCACTGAAGCTTTCTTT.

The rearrangement uses TRBV18 and TRBJ1-5, with 12 positions matching TRBD1. Germline lookup yields CDR1 KGHSH and CDR2 LQKENI. The junction had 4 bases not matched to a gene; V was cut back by 3 bases and J by 7 bases. This CDR3 has 15 amino acids. CDR3 DNA sequence: TGTGCCAGCTCACCCGGGACAGGGGGCGGGCAGCCCCAGCATTTT. Amino acid sequence: CASSPGTGGGQPQHF.

This clone was seen a handful of times. The rearrangement uses TRBV30 and TRBJ2-7; TRBD1 matches at 8 bases. CDR1 is GTSNPN and CDR2 is SVGIG in the germline V gene (reference sequence). CDR3 length: 13 amino acids. V shed 4 bases and J 0 bases; nucleotides not matched to a gene: 2. In nucleotides, the CDR3 is TGTGCCTGGAACAGGGGGAACTCCTACGAGCAGTACTTC. Protein product: CAWNRGNSYEQYF.

This clone was observed a few times. The chain links TRBV7-6 to TRBJ1-3; D is unclear. The V and J ends lost 4 bases and 0 bases respectively, with 7 bases between them. The CDR3 is 14 residues long. Germline V CDR1 and CDR2: SGHVS, FNYEAQ. CDR3 loop: CASSSGTSGNTIYF. The CDR3, as DNA: TGTGCCAGCAGCTCCGGTACCTCTGGAAACACCATATATTTT.

The genes are TRBV4-3 and TRBJ2-7; perhaps TRBD2 as D (6 bases). V was cut by 1 base and J by 0 bases, with 10 bases left in between. The CDR3 runs 15 residues. Germline V lookup: CDR1 LGHNA, CDR2 YSLEER. The CDR3 protein is CASSQVEGTSYEQYF. The CDR3 DNA is TGCGCCAGCAGCCAAGTGGAGGGAACCTCCTACGAGCAGTACTTC.

J is TRBJ2-5 and V is TRBV5-1; 15 bases are shared with TRBD2. This CDR3 is built from 17 residues. The V gene end was trimmed by 4 bases and the J gene end by 5 bases; junction bases not matched to a gene: 9. CDR1 SGHRS and CDR2 YFSETQ come from the germline V gene. CDR3 in DNA: TGCGCCAGCAGCAACGGACTAGCGGGGGGGCGTGGGGAGACCCAGTACTTC. Its protein product is CASSNGLAGGRGETQYF.

This clone is labeled medium-sized. This rearrangement joins TRBV6-6 to TRBJ2-4; unclear D gene. The CDR3 extends over 11 amino acids. Germline lookup yields CDR1 MNHNY and CDR2 SVGAGI (reference sequence). V lost 6 bases and J lost 5, with 5 bases in between. CDR3 protein: CASSSENIQYF. In DNA, the CDR3 is TGTGCCAGCAGCTCCGAAAACATTCAGTACTTC.